The T cell receptor beta chain under discussion was sequenced for a study of cytomegalovirus exposure and HLA in healthy donors. Study-level background: One earlier analysis, a look at 150 million to 200 million T cells, found some 120 million unique TCR beta sequences.

A multiplex PCR was run with 60 Vbeta primers and 13 Jbeta primers. Using immunoSEQ multiplex PCR, the repertoire was profiled, and TCRdb retains in-frame clones only, with some absent. This sample's table reports tens of thousands of clones. Germline CDR1 and CDR2: SSHAT and FNYEAQ (reference sequence). There are 14 residues in the CDR3. On this clone itself: Its antigen remains unidentified. Germline is not matched at one junction end, which may reflect a read error.

Points from the study as a whole: When presence/absence was analysed, sequencing depth was taken to be roughly uniform across donors. As a later analysis showed, a missense DCLRE1C variant was linked to trimming of TCR beta V- and J-genes. The only immune exposure information that was available was CMV serostatus.

The gene calls are TRBV7-7 and TRBJ2-1, with a weak D call TRBD2 (7 bases). Sequenced material: PBMCs. This clonotype was obtained from a man aged 50-60 years in good health and CMV-seropositive. For the CDR3, the DNA is TGTGCTAGCAGCTTAGATCGGGGGGCTGTTGAGCAGTTCTTC. As protein: CASSLDRGAVEQFF. Variable domain in full (rest from reference TRBV7-7 and TRBJ2-1): GAGVSQSPRYKVTKRGQDVTLRCDPISSHATLYWYQQALGQGPEFLTYFNYEAQPDKSGLPSDRFSAERPEGSISTLTIQRTEQRDSAMYRCASSLDRGAVEQFFGPGTRLTVL.